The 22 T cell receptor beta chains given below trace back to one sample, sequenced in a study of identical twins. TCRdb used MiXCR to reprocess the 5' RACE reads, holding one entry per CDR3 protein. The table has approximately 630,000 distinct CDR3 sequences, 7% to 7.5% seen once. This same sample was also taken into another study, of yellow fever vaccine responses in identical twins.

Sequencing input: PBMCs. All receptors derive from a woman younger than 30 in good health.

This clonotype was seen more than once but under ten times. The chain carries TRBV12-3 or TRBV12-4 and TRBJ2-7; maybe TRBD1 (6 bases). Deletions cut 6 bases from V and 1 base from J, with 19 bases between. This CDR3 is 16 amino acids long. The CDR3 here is CASRPLPGQSSYEQYV. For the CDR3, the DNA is TGTGCCAGCAGGCCCCTCCCCGGACAGTCTTCCTACGAGCAGTACGTC.

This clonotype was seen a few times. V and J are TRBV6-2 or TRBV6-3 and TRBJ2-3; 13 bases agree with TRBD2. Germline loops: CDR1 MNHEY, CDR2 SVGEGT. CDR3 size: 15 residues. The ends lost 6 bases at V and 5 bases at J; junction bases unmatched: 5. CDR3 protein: CASRPTSGGRDTQYF. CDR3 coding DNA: TGTGCCAGCAGGCCGACTAGCGGGGGGAGAGATACGCAGTATTTT.

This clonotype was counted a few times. CDR3 nucleotide sequence: TGTGCCATCAGTGATAAAGGGCCTATCTACGAGCAGTACTTC. Amino acid sequence: CAISDKGPIYEQYF. This chain joins TRBV10-3 and TRBJ2-7; D uncertain. Germline lookup yields CDR1 ENHRY and CDR2 SYGVKD. The CDR3 runs to 14 residues. Trimming removed 3 bases at V and 3 bases at J, with 12 bases between.

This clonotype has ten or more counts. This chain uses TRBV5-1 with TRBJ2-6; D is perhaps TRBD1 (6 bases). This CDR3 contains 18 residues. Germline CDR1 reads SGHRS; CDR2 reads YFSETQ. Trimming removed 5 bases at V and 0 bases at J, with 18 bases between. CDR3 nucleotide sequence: TGCGCCAGCAGAGGTTTGGGGGCGCCTTACTCTGGGGCCAACGTCCTGACTTTC. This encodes CASRGLGAPYSGANVLTF.

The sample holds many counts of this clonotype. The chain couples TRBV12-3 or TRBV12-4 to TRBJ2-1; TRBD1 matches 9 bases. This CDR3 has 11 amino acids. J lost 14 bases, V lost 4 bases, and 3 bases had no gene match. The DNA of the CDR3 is TGTGCCAGCAGTTCCGGACAGGGGAAGTTCTTC. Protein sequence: CASSSGQGKFF.

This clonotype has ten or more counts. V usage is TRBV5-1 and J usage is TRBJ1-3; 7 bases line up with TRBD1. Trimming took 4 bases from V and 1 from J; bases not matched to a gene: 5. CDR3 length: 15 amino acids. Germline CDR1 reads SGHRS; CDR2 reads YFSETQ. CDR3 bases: TGCGCCAGCAGCGAAACACAGGGGTCTGGAAACACCATATATTTT. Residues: CASSETQGSGNTIYF.

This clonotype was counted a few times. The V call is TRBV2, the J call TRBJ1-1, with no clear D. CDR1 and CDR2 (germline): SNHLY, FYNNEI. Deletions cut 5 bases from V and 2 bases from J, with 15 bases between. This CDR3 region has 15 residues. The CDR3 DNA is TGTGCCAGCAGTCAACTAGACATCCCAAACACTGAAGCTTTCTTT. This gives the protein CASSQLDIPNTEAFF. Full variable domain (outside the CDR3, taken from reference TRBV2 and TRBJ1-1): EPEVTQTPSHQVTQMGQEVILRCVPISNHLYFYWYRQILGQKVEFLVSFYNNEISEKSEIFDDQFSVERPDGSNFTLKIRSTKLEDSAMYFCASSQLDIPNTEAFFGQGTRLTVV.

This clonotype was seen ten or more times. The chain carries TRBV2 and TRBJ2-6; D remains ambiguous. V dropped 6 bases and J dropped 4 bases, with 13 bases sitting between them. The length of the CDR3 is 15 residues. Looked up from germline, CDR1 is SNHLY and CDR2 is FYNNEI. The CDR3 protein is CASRLRDTGANVLTF. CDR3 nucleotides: TGTGCCAGCAGATTAAGAGATACCGGGGCCAACGTCCTGACTTTC.

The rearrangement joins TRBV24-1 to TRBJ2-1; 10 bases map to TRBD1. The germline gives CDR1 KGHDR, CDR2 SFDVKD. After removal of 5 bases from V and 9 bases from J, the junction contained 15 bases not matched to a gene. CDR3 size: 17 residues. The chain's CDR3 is CATSAAPGQGFSSEQFF. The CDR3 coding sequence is TGTGCCACCAGTGCCGCCCCGGGACAGGGGTTTTCCAGTGAGCAGTTCTTC.

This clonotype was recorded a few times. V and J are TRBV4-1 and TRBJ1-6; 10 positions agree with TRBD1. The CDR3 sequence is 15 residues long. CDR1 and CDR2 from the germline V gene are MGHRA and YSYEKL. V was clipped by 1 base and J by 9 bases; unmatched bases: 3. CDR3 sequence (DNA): TGCGCCAGCAGCCAAGGGTGGACAGGGGGTTCACCCCTCCACTTT. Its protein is CASSQGWTGGSPLHF.

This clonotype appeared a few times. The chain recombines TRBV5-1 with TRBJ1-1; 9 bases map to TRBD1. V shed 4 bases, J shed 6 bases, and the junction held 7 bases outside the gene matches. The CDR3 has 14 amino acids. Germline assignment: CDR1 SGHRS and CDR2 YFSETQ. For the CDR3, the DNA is TGCGCCAGCAGCCCAAGGACAGGGGCGGCTGAAGCTTTCTTT. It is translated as CASSPRTGAAEAFF.

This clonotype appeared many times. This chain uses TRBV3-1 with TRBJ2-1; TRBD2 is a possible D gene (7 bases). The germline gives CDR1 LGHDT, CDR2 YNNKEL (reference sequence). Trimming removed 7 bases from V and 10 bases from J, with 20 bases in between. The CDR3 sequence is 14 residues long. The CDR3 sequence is CASTSWGREREQFF. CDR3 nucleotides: TGTGCCAGCACCTCGTGGGGGCGGGAGCGCGAGCAGTTCTTC.

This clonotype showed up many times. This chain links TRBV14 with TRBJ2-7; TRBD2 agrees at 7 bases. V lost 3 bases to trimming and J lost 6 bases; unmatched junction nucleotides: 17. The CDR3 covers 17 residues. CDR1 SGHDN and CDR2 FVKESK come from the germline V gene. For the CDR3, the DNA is TGTGCCAGCAGCCAGCACCCACCCTTTGCGGGAGCGGCCGAGCAGTACTTC. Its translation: CASSQHPPFAGAAEQYF.

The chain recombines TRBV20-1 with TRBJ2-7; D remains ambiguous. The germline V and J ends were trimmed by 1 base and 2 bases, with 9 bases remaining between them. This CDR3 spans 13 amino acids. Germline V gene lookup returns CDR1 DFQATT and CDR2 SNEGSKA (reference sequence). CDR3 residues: CSARVGNTYEQYV. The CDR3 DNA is TGCAGTGCTAGAGTAGGGAATACCTACGAGCAGTACGTC.

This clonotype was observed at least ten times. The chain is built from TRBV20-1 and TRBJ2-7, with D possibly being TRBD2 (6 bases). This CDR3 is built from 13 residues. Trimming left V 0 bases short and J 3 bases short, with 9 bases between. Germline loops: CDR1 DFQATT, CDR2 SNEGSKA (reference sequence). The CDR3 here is CSAREASDYEQYF. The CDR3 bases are TGCAGTGCTAGAGAGGCTAGCGACTACGAGCAGTACTTC.

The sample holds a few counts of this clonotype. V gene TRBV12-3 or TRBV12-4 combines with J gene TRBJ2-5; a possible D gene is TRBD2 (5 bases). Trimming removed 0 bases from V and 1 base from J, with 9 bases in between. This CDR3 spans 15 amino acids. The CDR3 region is CASSLARGGQETQYF. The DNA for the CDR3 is TGTGCCAGCAGTTTAGCCCGGGGTGGCCAAGAGACCCAGTACTTC.

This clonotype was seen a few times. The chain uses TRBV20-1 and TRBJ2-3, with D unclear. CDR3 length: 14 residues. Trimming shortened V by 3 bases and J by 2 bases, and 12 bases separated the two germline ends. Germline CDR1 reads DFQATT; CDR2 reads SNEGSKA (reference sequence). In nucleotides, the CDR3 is TGCAGTGCTAGCTCGGTACTATACACAGATACGCAGTATTTT. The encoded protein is CSASSVLYTDTQYF.

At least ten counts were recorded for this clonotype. The CDR3 sequence: CSVLLSYNEQFF. CDR3 nucleotides: TGCAGCGTTCTGCTGTCCTACAATGAGCAGTTCTTC. The chain recombines TRBV29-1 with TRBJ2-1; D gene uncertain. The CDR3 is made up of 12 amino acids. CDR1 and CDR2 (germline): SQVTM, ANQGSEA. The V end was cut by 5 bases, the J end by 1 base, with 6 bases between.

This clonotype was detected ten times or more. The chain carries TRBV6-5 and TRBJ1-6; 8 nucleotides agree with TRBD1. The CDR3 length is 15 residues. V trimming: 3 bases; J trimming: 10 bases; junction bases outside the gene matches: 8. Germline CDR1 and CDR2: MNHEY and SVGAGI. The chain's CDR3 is CASSYNGQGRSPLHF. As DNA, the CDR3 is TGTGCCAGCAGTTATAACGGACAGGGACGATCACCCCTCCACTTT.

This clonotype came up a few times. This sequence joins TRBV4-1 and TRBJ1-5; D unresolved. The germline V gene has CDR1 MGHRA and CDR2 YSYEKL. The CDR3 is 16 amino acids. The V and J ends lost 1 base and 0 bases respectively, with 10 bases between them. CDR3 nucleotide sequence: TGCGCCAGCAGCCAAGGTCCTCTGAGTAGCAATCAGCCCCAGCATTTT. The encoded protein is CASSQGPLSSNQPQHF.

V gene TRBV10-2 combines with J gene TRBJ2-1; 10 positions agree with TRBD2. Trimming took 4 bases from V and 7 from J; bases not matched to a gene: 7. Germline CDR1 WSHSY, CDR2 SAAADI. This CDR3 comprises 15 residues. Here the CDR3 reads CASSGSSGSVNEQFF. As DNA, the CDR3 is TGCGCCAGCAGTGGGTCTAGCGGGAGTGTTAATGAGCAGTTCTTC.

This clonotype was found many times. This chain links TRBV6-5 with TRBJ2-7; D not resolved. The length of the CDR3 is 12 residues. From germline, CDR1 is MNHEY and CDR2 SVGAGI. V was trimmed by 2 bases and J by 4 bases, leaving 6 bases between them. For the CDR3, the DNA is TGTGCCAGCAGTTACAACTTTTACGAGCAGTACTTC. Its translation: CASSYNFYEQYF.